The 20 T cell receptor beta chains given below trace back to one sample, sequenced in a study of chemoradiotherapy in HPV16-positive cancers (dated by TCRdb to the early 2020s). To prepare the library, the immunoSEQ multiplex PCR assay was applied. Not all clones reach the TCRdb copy of this immuneACCESS table, which keeps in-frame sequences only. Checked studies attribute under half of the gap to unresolved V genes and leave the rest unexplained. This sample gives around 9,000 clones in total; 70% of them show up just once. The ten largest clonotypes hold roughly 9.1% of the sample. This specimen was tumor tissue, taken from a patient who underwent chemoradiotherapy. These receptors came from a human donor with HPV-associated anogenital cancer.

The V and J genes are TRBV11-2 and TRBJ1-1, with a tentative D call TRBD1 (5 bases). CDR1 and CDR2 (germline): SGHAT, FQNNGV. The CDR3 has 15 residues. V gave up 5 bases and J gave up 1 base, with 14 bases separating them. The CDR3 bases are TGTGCCAGCAGCCCCACCTCCGGGGGGAACACTGAAGCTTTCTTT. Protein: CASSPTSGGNTEAFF.

The chain employs TRBV19 and TRBJ1-5; D unresolved. This CDR3 is 13 amino acids long. The V end was cut by 3 bases, the J end by 5 bases, with 8 bases between. Germline lookup yields CDR1 LNHDA and CDR2 SQIVND (reference sequence). The DNA of the CDR3 is TGTGCCAGTAGTATGGGGTTCGATCAGCCCCAGCATTTT. It yields the protein CASSMGFDQPQHF.

This sequence joins TRBV30 and TRBJ1-1; D possibly corresponds to TRBD1 (5 bases). The CDR3 covers 16 residues. The germline V gene has CDR1 GTSNPN and CDR2 SVGIG (reference sequence). Deletions cut 1 base from V and 3 bases from J, with 18 bases between. CDR3 nucleotides: TGTGCCTGGAGTGAGATTGGCCAGGGCTGGGACACTGAAGCTTTCTTT. Translated: CAWSEIGQGWDTEAFF.

This chain connects TRBV5-4 to TRBJ2-3; 10 bases fit TRBD2. Trimming took 1 base from V and 5 from J; bases not matched to a gene: 10. CDR3 length: 17 amino acids. Germline values: CDR1 SGHNT, CDR2 YYREEE (reference sequence). The CDR3 spells CASSLSQAGGHEDTQYF. The CDR3 DNA is TGTGCCAGCAGCTTGTCCCAAGCGGGAGGGCATGAAGATACGCAGTATTTT.

This chain joins TRBV21-1 and TRBJ2-1; no check of the table's D call, TRBD2, against the DNA was made. TRBV21-1 is termed a pseudogene. The CDR3 totals 16 residues. CDR3 sequence: CASSKAGGVMGNEQFF. CDR3 nucleotides: TGTGCCAGCAGCAAAGCGGGGGGTGTTATGGGGAATGAGCAGTTCTTC.

This clone was recorded a few times. The V call is TRBV11-2, the J call TRBJ1-2; 12 positions match TRBD1. V gave up 0 bases and J gave up 8 bases; unmatched junction bases: 4. The CDR3 runs to 15 residues. Germline loops: CDR1 SGHAT, CDR2 FQNNGV. The chain's CDR3 is CASSLEGTGGGGYTF. As DNA, the CDR3 is TGTGCCAGCAGCTTAGAAGGGACAGGGGGCGGCGGCTACACCTTC.

In DNA form, the CDR3 reads TGTGCCAGCAGCCAATGGGGGTTGGGAAGTGGCTACACCTTC. This codes for CASSQWGLGSGYTF. This chain joins TRBV7-2 and TRBJ1-2, with D maybe TRBD1 (5 bases). The V end lost 5 bases, the J end lost 7 bases, and 17 bases lay between the germline ends. Germline CDR1 SGHTA, CDR2 FQGNSA. The length of the CDR3 is 14 residues.

This chain connects TRBV30 to TRBJ1-1, with 8 bases aligning to TRBD1. Germline CDR1 reads GTSNPN; CDR2 reads SVGIG (reference sequence). V lost 4 bases and J lost 5; bases outside the gene matches: 12. The CDR3 consists of 15 residues. The CDR3 DNA follows: TGTGCCTGGACCCACCCGGACAGGGATGGAACTGAAGCTTTCTTT. Its protein product is CAWTHPDRDGTEAFF.

This chain joins TRBV2 and TRBJ2-5, with TRBD2 as a possible D gene (6 bases). Germline assignment: CDR1 SNHLY and CDR2 FYNNEI. The CDR3 has 12 amino acids. V was clipped by 8 bases and J by 5 bases, with 12 bases between them. The DNA for the CDR3 is TGTGCCAGCCAGGCGGGGTATGAGACCCAGTACTTC. Translation gives CASQAGYETQYF.

The chain uses TRBV5-4 and TRBJ2-1, with D unclear. CDR3 length: 14 amino acids. The germline V and J ends were trimmed by 2 bases and 5 bases, with 11 bases remaining between them. CDR1 and CDR2 (germline): SGHNT, YYREEE (reference sequence). The CDR3 DNA reads as TGTGCCAGCAGCTTTTTGGAAGCAAACAATGAGCAGTTCTTC. This gives the protein CASSFLEANNEQFF.

The table lists this clone with a few counts. This chain joins TRBV6-6 and TRBJ2-7; a weak D match, TRBD1 (6 bases). This CDR3 region has 12 residues. V shed 5 bases and J shed 3 bases, with 8 bases lying between them. CDR1 MNHNY and CDR2 SVGAGI come from the germline V gene (reference sequence). The CDR3: CASSRDIYEQYF. DNA of the CDR3: TGTGCCAGCAGTCGGGACATCTACGAGCAGTACTTC.

The rearrangement links TRBV10-2 to TRBJ2-3; D may be TRBD1 (5 bases). Trimming removed 7 bases at V and 2 bases at J, with 13 bases between. CDR1 and CDR2 from the germline V gene are WSHSY and SAAADI. This CDR3 region has 14 residues. The CDR3 nucleotides are TGCGCCAGCACCGAAGGGGTGGTCACAGATACGCAGTATTTT. This gives the protein CASTEGVVTDTQYF.

V is TRBV6-5 and J is TRBJ2-3; TRBD2 is a possible D gene (6 bases). Deletions cut 2 bases from V and 0 bases from J, with 9 bases between. The CDR3 spans 15 residues. Germline V gene lookup returns CDR1 MNHEY and CDR2 SVGAGI. The CDR3 sequence is CASSYAGTSTDTQYF. The DNA for the CDR3 is TGTGCCAGCAGTTACGCGGGAACCAGCACAGATACGCAGTATTTT.

The chain has TRBV10-3 and TRBJ1-4; no definite D call. Germline V gene sequence: CDR1 ENHRY, CDR2 SYGVKD. The CDR3 is made up of 15 amino acids. V was trimmed by 7 bases and J by 0 bases, leaving 12 bases between them. CDR3 in amino acids: CAINQDGATNEKLFF. The CDR3 DNA reads TGTGCCATCAACCAGGACGGAGCAACTAATGAAAAACTGTTTTTT.

This clone came up once. The chain employs TRBV5-4 and TRBJ2-2; D gene uncertain. The CDR3 contains 17 residues. V was cut by 2 bases and J by 5 bases, with 19 bases left in between. Germline CDR1 reads SGHNT; CDR2 reads YYREEE (reference sequence). CDR3 in DNA: TGTGCCAGCAGCTTAGGACGGCCACTCCAAGGGACCGGGGAGCTGTTTTTT. This sequence encodes CASSLGRPLQGTGELFF.

The chain joins TRBV10-2 to TRBJ2-5; TRBD2 matches at 9 bases. The CDR3 sequence is 15 residues long. From germline, CDR1 is WSHSY and CDR2 SAAADI. V was clipped by 1 base and J by 9 bases; unmatched bases: 9. In nucleotides, the CDR3 is TGCGCCAGCAGTGAGTGGGCGGGAGGGCCGATGGCCCAGTACTTC. Translation: CASSEWAGGPMAQYF.

The CDR3 protein is CASSDRQHQPQHF. In DNA form, the CDR3 reads TGTGCCAGCAGTGACCGACAGCATCAGCCCCAGCATTTT. This chain joins TRBV6-1 and TRBJ1-5; TRBD1 might be the D (5 bases). There are 13 residues in the CDR3. V dropped 3 bases and J dropped 5 bases, with 8 bases sitting between them. CDR1 MNHNS and CDR2 SASEGT come from the germline V gene.

This rearrangement joins TRBV9 to TRBJ2-2, with TRBD1 identical over 7 bases. With 0 bases clipped from V and 4 bases from J, the junction kept 3 bases outside the gene matches. Germline V gives CDR1 SGDLS, CDR2 YYNGEE. This CDR3 has 15 amino acids. The CDR3 DNA reads as TGTGCCAGCAGCGTAGAAACAGGGGCCACCGGGGAGCTGTTTTTT. It specifies CASSVETGATGELFF.

This clone was observed a handful of times. The CDR3 is CASSEGVAGEQYF. CDR3 DNA sequence: TGTGCCAGCAGTGAAGGGGTAGCGGGGGAGCAGTACTTC. The V gene is TRBV2, the J gene TRBJ2-7; 8 bases fit TRBD2. The V segment lost 1 base and the J segment 7 bases; nucleotides outside the gene matches: 3. CDR1 is SNHLY, CDR2 FYNNEI, per germline. The CDR3 extends over 13 amino acids.

The CDR3 DNA follows: TGTGCCCTACATCCGGTCGGGACGATTAAAGCTTTCTTT. Translating it yields CALHPVGTIKAFF. The chain couples TRBV2 to TRBJ1-1, with D perhaps matching TRBD1 (5 bases). The V end was cut by 11 bases, the J end by 9 bases, with 22 bases between. From germline, CDR1 is SNHLY and CDR2 FYNNEI. This CDR3 contains 13 residues.